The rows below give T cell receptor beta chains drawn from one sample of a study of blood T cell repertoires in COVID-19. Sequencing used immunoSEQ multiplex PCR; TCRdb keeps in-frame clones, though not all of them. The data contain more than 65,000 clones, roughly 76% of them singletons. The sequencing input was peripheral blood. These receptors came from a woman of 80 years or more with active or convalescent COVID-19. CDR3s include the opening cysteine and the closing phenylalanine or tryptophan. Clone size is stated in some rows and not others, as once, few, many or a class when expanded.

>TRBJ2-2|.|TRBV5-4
CASSGTVNTGELFF
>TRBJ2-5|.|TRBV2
CASRRTTSGPRETQYF
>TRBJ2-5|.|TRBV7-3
CASSLNPGGETQYF
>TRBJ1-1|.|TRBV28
CASSQGTGVFYGKAFF
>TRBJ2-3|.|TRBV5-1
CASKTGATDTQYF
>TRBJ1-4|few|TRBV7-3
CASSPGQGTKFWATNEKLFF
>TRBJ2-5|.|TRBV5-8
CASSSGEGARETQYF
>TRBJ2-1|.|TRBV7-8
CASSPLAGVYNEQFF
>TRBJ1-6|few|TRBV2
CASSDFVSYNSPLHF
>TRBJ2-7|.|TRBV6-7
CASRGDIGYEQYF
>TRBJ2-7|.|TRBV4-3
CASSQEIGEGHYEQYF
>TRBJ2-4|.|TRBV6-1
CASSEPQGLQNIQYF
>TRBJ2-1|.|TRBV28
CASTRTGYYNEQFF
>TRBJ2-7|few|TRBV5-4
CASSSDRANREQYF
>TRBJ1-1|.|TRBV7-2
CASSSSGGSGTEAFF
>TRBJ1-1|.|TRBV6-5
CASSPGAANTEAFF
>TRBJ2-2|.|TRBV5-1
CASSLKGVPNTGELFF
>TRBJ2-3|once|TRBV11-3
CASSLDGDTQYF
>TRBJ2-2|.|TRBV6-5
CATSGTRGVGELFF
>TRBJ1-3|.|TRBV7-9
CASSSWEGTLAGNTIYF
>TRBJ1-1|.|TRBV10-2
CASSGGVLEAFF
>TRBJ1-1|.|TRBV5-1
CASSLGGQTMNTEAFF
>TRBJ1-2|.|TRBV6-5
CASSYTDRDYGYTF
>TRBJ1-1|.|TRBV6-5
CASSSLQGGQNTEAFF
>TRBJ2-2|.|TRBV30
CAWTGRGTGELFF
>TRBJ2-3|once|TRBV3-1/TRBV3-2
CASSHSKIAPTDTQYF
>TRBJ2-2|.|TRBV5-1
CASRRSTGELFF
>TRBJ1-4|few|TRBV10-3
CAISEGDRGEEKLFF
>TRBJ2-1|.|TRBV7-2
CASTGTFNLEQFF
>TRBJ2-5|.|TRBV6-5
CASLSEDRETQYF
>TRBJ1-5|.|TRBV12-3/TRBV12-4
CASGEGFHQPQHF
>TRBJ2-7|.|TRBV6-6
CASSGIGDEQYF
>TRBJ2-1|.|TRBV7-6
CASSSALYNEQFF
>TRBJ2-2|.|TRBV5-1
CASSWDFYTGELFF
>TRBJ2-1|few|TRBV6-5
CASSYDRDEQFF
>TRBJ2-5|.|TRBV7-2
CASSLGRGVRETQYF
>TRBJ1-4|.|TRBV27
CASSLSSEEGEKLFF
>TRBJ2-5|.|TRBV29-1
CSVGGGGAGQETQYF
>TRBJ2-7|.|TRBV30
CAWTSPGQGFDEQYF
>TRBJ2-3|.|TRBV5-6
CASSSEATGTSGVHTQYF
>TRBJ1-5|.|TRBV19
CASTTGTGISNQPQHF
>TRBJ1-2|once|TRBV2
CASSPRRGGGYGYTF
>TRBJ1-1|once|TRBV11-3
CASSRSGDTEAFF
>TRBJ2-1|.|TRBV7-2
CASSLDPTGARREQFF
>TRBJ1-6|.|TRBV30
CAWSTTEVLNSPLHF
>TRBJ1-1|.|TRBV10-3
CAISESRVNTEAFF
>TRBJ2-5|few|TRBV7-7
CASRAQGSAETQYF
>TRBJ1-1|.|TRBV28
CASGTGGNTEAFF
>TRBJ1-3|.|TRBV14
CASSQSRLSGNTIYF
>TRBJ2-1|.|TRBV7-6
CASSSASHRVNEQFF
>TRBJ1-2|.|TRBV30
CAWADSDYGYTF
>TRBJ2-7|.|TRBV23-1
CASRVDSIGSGYEQYF
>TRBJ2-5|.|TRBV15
CATSKRTSGGAETQYF